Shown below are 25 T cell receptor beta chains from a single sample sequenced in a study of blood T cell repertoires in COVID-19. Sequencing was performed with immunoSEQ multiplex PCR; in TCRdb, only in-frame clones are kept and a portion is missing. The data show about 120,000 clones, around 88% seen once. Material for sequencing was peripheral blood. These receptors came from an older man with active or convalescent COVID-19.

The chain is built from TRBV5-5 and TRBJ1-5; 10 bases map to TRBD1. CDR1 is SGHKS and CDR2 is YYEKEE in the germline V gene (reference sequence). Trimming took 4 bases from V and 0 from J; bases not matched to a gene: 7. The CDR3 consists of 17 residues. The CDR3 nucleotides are TGTGCCAGCAGCCGGGACAGGGGAGGATATAGCAATCAGCCCCAGCATTTT. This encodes CASSRDRGGYSNQPQHF.

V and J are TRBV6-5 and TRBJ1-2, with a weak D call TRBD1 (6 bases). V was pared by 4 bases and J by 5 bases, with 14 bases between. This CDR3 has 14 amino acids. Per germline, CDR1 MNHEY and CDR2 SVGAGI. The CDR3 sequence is CASSSRTDQYGYTF. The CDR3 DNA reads TGTGCCAGCAGTTCCCGGACAGACCAGTATGGCTACACCTTC.

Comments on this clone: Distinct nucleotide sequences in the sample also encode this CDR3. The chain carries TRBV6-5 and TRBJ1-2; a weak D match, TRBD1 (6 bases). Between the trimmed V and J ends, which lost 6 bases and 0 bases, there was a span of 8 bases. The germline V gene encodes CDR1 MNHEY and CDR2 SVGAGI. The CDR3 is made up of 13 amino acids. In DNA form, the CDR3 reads TGTGCCAGCAGCAGGGGCCCTAACTATGGCTACACCTTC. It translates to CASSRGPNYGYTF.

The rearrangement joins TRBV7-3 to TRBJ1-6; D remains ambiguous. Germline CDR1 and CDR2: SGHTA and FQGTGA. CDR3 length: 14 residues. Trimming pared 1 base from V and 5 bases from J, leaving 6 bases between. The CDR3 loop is CASSLKQNNSPLHF. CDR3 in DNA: TGTGCCAGCAGCTTAAAGCAAAATAATTCACCCCTCCACTTT.

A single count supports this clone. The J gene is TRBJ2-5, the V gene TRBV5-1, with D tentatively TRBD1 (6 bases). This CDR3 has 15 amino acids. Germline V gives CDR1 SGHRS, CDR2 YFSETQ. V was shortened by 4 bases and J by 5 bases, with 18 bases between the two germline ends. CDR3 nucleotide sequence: TGCGCCAGCAGCACGACAGGAGCCCTGGGGGAGACCCAGTACTTC. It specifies CASSTTGALGETQYF.

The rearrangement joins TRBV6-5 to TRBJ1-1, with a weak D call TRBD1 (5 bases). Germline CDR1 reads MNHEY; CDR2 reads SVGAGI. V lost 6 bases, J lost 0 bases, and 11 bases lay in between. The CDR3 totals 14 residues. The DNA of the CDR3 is TGTGCCAGCAGCAACCAGGGAATGAACACTGAAGCTTTCTTT. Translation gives CASSNQGMNTEAFF.

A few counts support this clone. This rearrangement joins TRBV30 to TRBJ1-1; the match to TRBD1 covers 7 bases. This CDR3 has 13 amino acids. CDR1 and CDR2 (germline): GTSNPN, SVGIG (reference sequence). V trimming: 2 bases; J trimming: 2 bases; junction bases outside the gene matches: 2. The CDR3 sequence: CAWSRDSNTEAFF. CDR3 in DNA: TGTGCCTGGAGTAGGGACAGTAACACTGAAGCTTTCTTT.

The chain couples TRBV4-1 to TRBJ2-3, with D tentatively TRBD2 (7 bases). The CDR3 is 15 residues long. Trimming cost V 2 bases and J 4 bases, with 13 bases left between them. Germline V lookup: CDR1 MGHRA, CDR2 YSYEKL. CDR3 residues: CASSQFGGAADTQYF. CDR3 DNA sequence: TGCGCCAGCAGCCAATTTGGGGGGGCAGCAGATACGCAGTATTTT.

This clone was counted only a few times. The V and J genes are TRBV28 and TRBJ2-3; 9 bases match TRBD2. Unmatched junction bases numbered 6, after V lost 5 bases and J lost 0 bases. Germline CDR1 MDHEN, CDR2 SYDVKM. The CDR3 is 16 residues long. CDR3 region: CASSPGGLASTDTQYF. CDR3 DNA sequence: TGTGCCAGCAGTCCCGGGGGACTAGCCAGCACAGATACGCAGTATTTT.

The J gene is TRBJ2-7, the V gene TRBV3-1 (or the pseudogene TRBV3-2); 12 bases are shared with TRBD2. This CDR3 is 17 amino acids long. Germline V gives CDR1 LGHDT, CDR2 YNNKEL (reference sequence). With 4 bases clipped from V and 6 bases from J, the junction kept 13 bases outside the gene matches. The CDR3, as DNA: TGTGCCAGCAGCCCCCGGGCTAGCGGGGGGGCTCCGGTCGAGCAGTACTTC. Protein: CASSPRASGGAPVEQYF.

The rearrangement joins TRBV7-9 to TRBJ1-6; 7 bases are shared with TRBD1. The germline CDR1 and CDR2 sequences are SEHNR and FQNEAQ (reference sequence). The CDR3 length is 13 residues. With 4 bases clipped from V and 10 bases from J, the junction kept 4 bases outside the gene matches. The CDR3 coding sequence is TGTGCCAGCAGCTCGAACAGGGGCTCACCCCTCCACTTT. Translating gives CASSSNRGSPLHF.

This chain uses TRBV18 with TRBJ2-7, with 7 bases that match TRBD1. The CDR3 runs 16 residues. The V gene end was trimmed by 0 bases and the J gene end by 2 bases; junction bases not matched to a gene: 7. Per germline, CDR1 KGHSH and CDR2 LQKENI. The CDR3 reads CASSPPLGQPAYEQYF. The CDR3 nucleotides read TGTGCCAGCTCACCACCTTTGGGACAGCCTGCCTACGAGCAGTACTTC.

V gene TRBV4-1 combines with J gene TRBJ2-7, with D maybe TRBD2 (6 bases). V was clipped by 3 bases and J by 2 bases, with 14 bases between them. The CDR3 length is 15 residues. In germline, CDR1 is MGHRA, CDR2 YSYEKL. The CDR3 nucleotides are TGCGCCAGCAGCCAGCCTCGGGGGAGCACCTACGAGCAGTACTTC. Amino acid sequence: CASSQPRGSTYEQYF.

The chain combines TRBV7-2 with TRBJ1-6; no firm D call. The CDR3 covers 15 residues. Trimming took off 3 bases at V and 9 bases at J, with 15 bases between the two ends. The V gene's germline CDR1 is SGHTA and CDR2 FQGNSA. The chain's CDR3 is CASSFPEVGGSPLHF. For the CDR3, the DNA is TGTGCCAGCAGCTTCCCGGAGGTCGGAGGTTCACCCCTCCACTTT. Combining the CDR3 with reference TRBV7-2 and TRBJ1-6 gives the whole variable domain GAGVSQSPSNKVTEKGKDVELRCDPISGHTALYWYRQSLGQGLEFLIYFQGNSAPDKSGLPSDRFSAERTGGSVSTLTIQRTQQEDSAVYLCASSFPEVGGSPLHFGNGTRLTVT.

CDR3 sequence (DNA): TGTGCCAGCAGTCCGTACCAAGAGACCCAGTACTTC. This codes for CASSPYQETQYF. V and J are TRBV2 and TRBJ2-5; D is uncertain. Germline CDR1 SNHLY, CDR2 FYNNEI. The CDR3 totals 12 residues. Deletions cut 5 bases from V and 0 bases from J, with 4 bases between.

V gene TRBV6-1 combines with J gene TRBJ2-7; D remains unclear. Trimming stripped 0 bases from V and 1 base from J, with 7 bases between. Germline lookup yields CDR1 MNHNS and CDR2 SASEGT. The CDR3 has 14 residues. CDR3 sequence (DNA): TGTGCCAGCAGTGAAGCGGTCAGATCCTACGAGCAGTACTTC. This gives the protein CASSEAVRSYEQYF.

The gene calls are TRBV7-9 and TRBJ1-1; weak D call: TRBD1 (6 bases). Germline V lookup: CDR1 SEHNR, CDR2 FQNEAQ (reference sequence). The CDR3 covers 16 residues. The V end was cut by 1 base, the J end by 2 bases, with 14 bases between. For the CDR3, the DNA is TGTGCCAGCAGCTTAGTAGGACAGCTACTAAACACTGAAGCTTTCTTT. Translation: CASSLVGQLLNTEAFF.

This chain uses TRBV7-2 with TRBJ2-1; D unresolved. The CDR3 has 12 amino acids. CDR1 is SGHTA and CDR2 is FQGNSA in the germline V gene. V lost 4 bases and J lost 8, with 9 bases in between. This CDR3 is CASSYRGDEQFF. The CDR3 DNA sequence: TGTGCCAGCAGCTATCGAGGAGATGAGCAGTTCTTC. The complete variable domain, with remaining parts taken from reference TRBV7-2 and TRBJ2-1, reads GAGVSQSPSNKVTEKGKDVELRCDPISGHTALYWYRQSLGQGLEFLIYFQGNSAPDKSGLPSDRFSAERTGGSVSTLTIQRTQQEDSAVYLCASSYRGDEQFFGPGTRLTVL.

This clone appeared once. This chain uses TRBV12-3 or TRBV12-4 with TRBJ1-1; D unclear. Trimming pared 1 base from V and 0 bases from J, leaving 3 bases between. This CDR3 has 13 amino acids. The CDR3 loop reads CASSLGLNTEAFF. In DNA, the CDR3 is TGTGCCAGCAGTTTAGGGCTGAACACTGAAGCTTTCTTT.

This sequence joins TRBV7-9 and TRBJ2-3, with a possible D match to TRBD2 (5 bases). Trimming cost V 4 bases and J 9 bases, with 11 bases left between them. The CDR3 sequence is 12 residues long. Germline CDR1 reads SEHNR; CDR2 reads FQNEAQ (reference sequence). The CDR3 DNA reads TGTGCCAGCAGCTCTACTAGGGTAACGCAGTATTTT. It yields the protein CASSSTRVTQYF. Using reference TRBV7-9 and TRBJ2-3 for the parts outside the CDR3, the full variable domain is DTGVSQNPRHKITKRGQNVTFRCDPISEHNRLYWYRQTLGQGPEFLTYFQNEAQLEKSRLLSDRFSAERPKGSFSTLEIQRTEQGDSAMYLCASSSTRVTQYFGPGTRLTVL.

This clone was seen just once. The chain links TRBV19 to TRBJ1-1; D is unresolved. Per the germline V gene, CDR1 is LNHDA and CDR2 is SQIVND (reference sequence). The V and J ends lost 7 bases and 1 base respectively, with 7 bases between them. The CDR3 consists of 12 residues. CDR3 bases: TGTGCCAGTACTCTCGGGAACACTGAAGCTTTCTTT. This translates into CASTLGNTEAFF.

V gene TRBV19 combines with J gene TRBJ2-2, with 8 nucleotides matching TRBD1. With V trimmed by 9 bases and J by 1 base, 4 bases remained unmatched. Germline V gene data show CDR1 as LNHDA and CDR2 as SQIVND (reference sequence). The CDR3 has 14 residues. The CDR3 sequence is CASHTGGNTGELFF. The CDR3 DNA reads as TGTGCCAGCCATACAGGGGGGAACACCGGGGAGCTGTTTTTT.

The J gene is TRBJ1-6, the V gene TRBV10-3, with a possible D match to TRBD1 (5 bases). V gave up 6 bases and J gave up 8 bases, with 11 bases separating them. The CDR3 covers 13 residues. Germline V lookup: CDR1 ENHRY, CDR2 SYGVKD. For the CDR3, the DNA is TGTGCCATCAGCCCCCAGGGTGATTCACCCCTCCACTTT. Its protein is CAISPQGDSPLHF.

CDR3 coding DNA: TGTGCCAGCAGCTTTCGTAATCTAGCTGCAGATACGCAGTATTTT. This sequence encodes CASSFRNLAADTQYF. The chain employs TRBV5-5 and TRBJ2-3; tentatively, D is TRBD2 (5 bases). Germline lookup yields CDR1 SGHKS and CDR2 YYEKEE (reference sequence). The CDR3 is made up of 15 amino acids. V dropped 2 bases and J dropped 4 bases, with 14 bases sitting between them.

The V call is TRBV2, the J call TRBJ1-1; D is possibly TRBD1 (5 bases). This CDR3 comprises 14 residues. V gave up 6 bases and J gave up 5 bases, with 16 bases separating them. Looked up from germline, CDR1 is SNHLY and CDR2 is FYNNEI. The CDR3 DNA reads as TGTGCCAGCAGCGCAGAGGCAGGGCCAACTGAAGCTTTCTTT. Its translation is CASSAEAGPTEAFF.